This T cell receptor (beta chain) was recorded in a study of PD-1 blockade in classical Hodgkin lymphoma. Clones were read by immunoSEQ multiplex PCR, and TCRdb kept only the in-frame ones, dropping some. This sample yields some 100,000 clones, of which roughly 92% are seen a single time; 2.5% to 3.5% belongs to the top ten. Findings and limits, study-wide: Complete responders' diversity at baseline resembled that of newly diagnosed patients. Reports indicated that newly diagnosed patients had lower baseline TCR diversity than healthy donors did.

For this clone: The antigen remains unidentified.

All patients relapsed after autologous stem cell transplantation, and brentuximab vedotin exposure varied. Under best response, outcomes were complete response, partial response or progressive disease. This TCR came from a human donor with classical Hodgkin lymphoma. Material: peripheral blood mononuclear cells (PBMCs), obtained at baseline.

The CDR3 sequence: CASSIAGAYNEQFF. The CDR3 nucleotides are TGTGCCAGCAGTATAGCGGGAGCCTACAATGAGCAGTTCTTC. This sequence joins TRBV7-3 and TRBJ2-1; 9 nucleotides align to TRBD2. The trim removed 6 bases at V and 2 bases at J, leaving 2 bases unmatched. The CDR3 sequence is 14 residues long. The germline gives CDR1 SGHTA, CDR2 FQGTGA. The variable domain in full, completed from reference TRBV7-3 and TRBJ2-1, reads GAGVSQTPSNKVTEKGKYVELRCDPISGHTALYWYRQSLGQGPEFLIYFQGTGAADDSGLPNDRFFAVRPEGSVSTLKIQRTERGDSAVYLCASSIAGAYNEQFFGPGTRLTVL.